This TCR beta chain was sequenced during a study of glioma-infiltrating T cells. TCR alpha and beta CDR3 regions were amplified from RNA using iRepertoire nested multiplex PCR. TCRdb recomputed calls from the multiplex PCR reads with MiXCR, one row per CDR3 protein. Here the sample spans more than 350,000 distinct CDR3 sequences, around 38% being singletons. Germline lookup yields CDR1 LGHNA and CDR2 YNFKEQ. V lost 8 bases, J lost 6 bases, and 20 bases lay in between. The CDR3 is 14 amino acids. The specimen was glioma tissue, nonneoplastic brain tissue, or PBMCs (not recorded which). This TCR was recovered from a human donor with low-grade glioma or glioblastoma, undergoing nonglioma brain surgery, or in good health (not recorded which). This chain links TRBV4-2 with TRBJ2-7; D not certain. CDR3 in DNA: TGTGCCAGCCTGCCCAAGGCCCCCTGGGCCGAGCAGTACTTC. It is translated as CASLPKAPWAEQYF.